A single sample gave rise to the 23 T cell receptor beta chains below, sequenced in a study of persistence of HIV-infected CD4 T cells. Cells were stimulated with CMV-infected fibroblast lysates at 8.5 to 10 ug/mL. CD4+ T cells upregulating both CD40 ligand and CD69 were sorted as responding cells. These receptors' antigens are unknown. Sequencing used immunoSEQ version 4 in survey mode. Libraries were prepared by immunoSEQ multiplex PCR; TCRdb keeps only in-frame clonotypes and omits some of them. The sample shows some 21,000 clones, more than 75% of them seen only once. Sequencing used CD4+ T cells sorted from PBMCs after roughly 18-hour stimulation, obtained from a patient who received antiretroviral therapy. The receptors shown here come from an adult man with HIV who was CMV-seropositive.

The chain joins TRBV4-1 to TRBJ2-7; D tentatively fits TRBD1 or TRBD2 (5 bases each). Germline values: CDR1 MGHRA, CDR2 YSYEKL. Trimming took off 0 bases at V and 7 bases at J, with 13 bases between the two ends. CDR3 size: 14 residues. The DNA for the CDR3 is TGCGCCAGCAGCCAAGATTACGGGGCACGGGAGCAGTACTTC. This sequence encodes CASSQDYGAREQYF.

The chain has TRBV18 and TRBJ1-5, with 7 bases aligning to TRBD1. The CDR3 totals 14 residues. Trimming took 3 bases from V and 8 from J; bases not matched to a gene: 7. CDR1 and CDR2 (germline): KGHSH, LQKENI. The CDR3 DNA reads TGTGCCAGCTCACCCGACGGACAGGCGAAGCCCCAGCATTTT. This encodes CASSPDGQAKPQHF.

The chain carries TRBV14 and TRBJ2-7; D is possibly TRBD1 (6 bases). CDR1 and CDR2 (germline): SGHDN, FVKESK. The CDR3 runs 15 residues. Trimming shortened V by 5 bases and J by 7 bases, and 21 bases separated the two germline ends. The chain's CDR3 is CASSKVGQLRREQYF. The CDR3 nucleotides are TGTGCCAGCAGCAAGGTTGGACAGCTTCGGAGAGAGCAGTACTTC.

This CDR3 is CASSSRAGGIYEQFF. DNA of the CDR3: TGTGCCAGCAGTTCGAGAGCGGGGGGTATATATGAGCAGTTCTTC. This chain connects TRBV2 to TRBJ2-1; 9 nucleotides match TRBD2. Germline CDR1 reads SNHLY; CDR2 reads FYNNEI. V lost 5 bases, J lost 8 bases, and 10 bases stayed unmatched. The CDR3 is 15 residues long.

In this sample, this clone turned up a few times. This chain uses TRBV7-8 with TRBJ2-1; D is perhaps TRBD1 or TRBD2 (6 bases each). Between the trimmed V and J ends, which lost 1 base and 7 bases, there was a span of 11 bases. Germline V gene sequence: CDR1 SGHVS, CDR2 FQNEAQ. The CDR3 covers 14 residues. The CDR3 bases are TGTGCCAGCAGCTTAGGTGGAGGGGGTAATGAGCAGTTCTTC. It codes for CASSLGGGGNEQFF.

V and J are TRBV28 and TRBJ1-2; D possibly corresponds to TRBD1 (5 bases). Trimming removed 11 bases from V and 8 bases from J, with 18 bases in between. Per germline, CDR1 MDHEN and CDR2 SYDVKM. There are 12 residues in the CDR3. This chain's CDR3 is CASQFEGRGYTF. The CDR3 DNA sequence: TGTGCCTCTCAGTTCGAGGGGCGGGGCTACACCTTC.

The chain combines TRBV28 with TRBJ1-4; 8 bases match TRBD1. The CDR3 runs to 15 residues. Germline V gene lookup returns CDR1 MDHEN and CDR2 SYDVKM. With V trimmed by 3 bases and J by 8 bases, 8 bases remained unmatched. In DNA form, the CDR3 reads TGTGCCAGCAGTTTTCCAGGGGGCACAATCGAAAAACTGTTTTTT. Amino acid sequence: CASSFPGGTIEKLFF. Complete variable domain (other parts from reference TRBV28 and TRBJ1-4): DVKVTQSSRYLVKRTGEKVFLECVQDMDHENMFWYRQDPGLGLRLIYFSYDVKMKEKGDIPEGYSVSREKKERFSLILESASTNQTSMYLCASSFPGGTIEKLFFGSGTQLSVL.

This chain uses TRBV19 with TRBJ1-1; TRBD1 matches at 10 bases. CDR1 and CDR2 (germline): LNHDA, SQIVND (reference sequence). CDR3 size: 16 residues. V was clipped by 4 bases and J by 1 base; unmatched bases: 6. The CDR3 sequence: CASSSGQGVANTEAFF. The CDR3 DNA is TGTGCCAGTAGTAGCGGACAGGGGGTGGCGAACACTGAAGCTTTCTTT.

Only a few counts were recorded for this clone. The CDR3 bases are TGTGCCAGCTCACCCCGTCCGGACTCACCCCTCCACTTT. This encodes CASSPRPDSPLHF. The chain carries TRBV18 and TRBJ1-6, with D unclear. This CDR3 comprises 13 residues. V was clipped by 3 bases and J by 10 bases, with 10 bases between them. The V gene's germline CDR1 is KGHSH and CDR2 LQKENI.

This clone occurred a few times. CDR3 sequence (DNA): TGTGCCAGCAGTTACGGGCAGGGAAGAAGAGAGCAGTACTTC. This encodes CASSYGQGRREQYF. V usage is TRBV6-5 and J usage is TRBJ2-7, with a tentative D call TRBD1 (5 bases). The V gene lost 2 bases and the J gene lost 7 bases, with 15 bases spanning the gap. This CDR3 is built from 14 residues. CDR1 and CDR2 from the germline V gene are MNHEY and SVGAGI.

This chain links TRBV27 with TRBJ2-7, with 7 bases aligning to TRBD1. The CDR3 consists of 13 residues. Germline lookup yields CDR1 MNHEY and CDR2 SMNVEV (reference sequence). V was clipped by 4 bases and J by 5 bases; unmatched bases: 5. CDR3 amino acids: CASSSIDRDEQYF. In DNA form, the CDR3 reads TGTGCCAGCAGTTCCATCGACAGGGACGAGCAGTACTTC.

The chain links TRBV4-1 to TRBJ1-4; D call uncertain. CDR3 length: 15 amino acids. From germline, CDR1 is MGHRA and CDR2 YSYEKL. Trimming pared 0 bases from V and 10 bases from J, leaving 15 bases between. CDR3 sequence: CASSQDLRALGKLFF. The CDR3 DNA reads TGCGCCAGCAGCCAAGACCTAAGGGCCCTCGGAAAACTGTTTTTT.

This clone showed up just once. The chain links TRBV7-9 to TRBJ1-1; the D is unclear. The CDR3 spans 13 residues. Trimming cost V 5 bases and J 5 bases, with 12 bases left between them. Germline V gene sequence: CDR1 SEHNR, CDR2 FQNEAQ (reference sequence). CDR3 amino acids: CASSAQTRTEAFF. DNA of the CDR3: TGTGCCAGCAGCGCCCAGACGAGAACTGAAGCTTTCTTT. Together with reference TRBV7-9 and TRBJ1-1, the CDR3 gives the full variable domain: DTGVSQNPRHKITKRGQNVTFRCDPISEHNRLYWYRQTLGQGPEFLTYFQNEAQLEKSRLLSDRFSAERPKGSFSTLEIQRTEQGDSAMYLCASSAQTRTEAFFGQGTRLTVV.

This clone was seen once. The chain links TRBV6-6 to TRBJ2-2; tentative D call: TRBD2 (5 bases). The CDR3 loop spans 16 amino acids. V shed 4 bases and J shed 5 bases, with 17 bases lying between them. The V gene's germline CDR1 is MNHNY and CDR2 SVGAGI (reference sequence). The CDR3: CASSLTLRGATGELFF. CDR3 nucleotide sequence: TGTGCCAGCAGTTTAACCCTACGGGGTGCTACCGGGGAGCTGTTTTTT.

The chain carries TRBV4-2 and TRBJ1-6, with D hard to call. CDR3 length equals 16 residues. Trimming took 0 bases from V and 5 from J, leaving 11 bases between them. CDR1 and CDR2 from the germline V gene are LGHNA and YNFKEQ. CDR3 sequence (DNA): TGTGCCAGCAGCCAAGATGAAGAGACCCATAATTCACCCCTCCACTTT. Protein sequence: CASSQDEETHNSPLHF.

This clone was seen only a few times. CDR3 sequence (DNA): TGTGCCAGCTCACCAAGGACGCCGGGGGGGACTGGGGCCAACGTCCTGACTTTC. It yields the protein CASSPRTPGGTGANVLTF. The gene calls are TRBV18 and TRBJ2-6, with 8 positions matching TRBD2. With V trimmed by 2 bases and J by 2 bases, 8 bases remained unmatched. Per germline, CDR1 KGHSH and CDR2 LQKENI. The CDR3 sequence is 18 residues long. Full variable domain (rest looked up from reference TRBV18 and TRBJ2-6): NAGVMQNPRHLVRRRGQEARLRCSPMKGHSHVYWYRQLPEEGLKFMVYLQKENIIDESGMPKERFSAEFPKEGPSILRIQQVVRGDSAAYFCASSPRTPGGTGANVLTFGAGSRLTVL.

V and J are TRBV9 and TRBJ1-2, with 7 bases identical to TRBD1. V was pared by 4 bases and J by 5 bases, with 8 bases of the junction left unmatched. The CDR3 has 14 residues. Germline V CDR1 and CDR2: SGDLS, YYNGEE. Here the CDR3 DNA reads TGTGCCAGCAGCCTCGGGACAGACGTTTATGGCTACACCTTC. This codes for CASSLGTDVYGYTF.

The chain employs TRBV6-1 and TRBJ2-1; possibly TRBD1 for D (6 bases). This CDR3 contains 14 residues. Germline V CDR1 and CDR2: MNHNS, SASEGT. Trimming took off 0 bases at V and 9 bases at J, with 12 bases between the two ends. The CDR3 loop is CASSEAGIRGEQFF. CDR3 in DNA: TGTGCCAGCAGTGAAGCGGGGATCAGGGGTGAGCAGTTCTTC.

This clone is judged medium-sized. The chain's CDR3 is CASTPAGAYTDTQYF. In nucleotides, the CDR3 is TGTGCCAGTACCCCCGCGGGGGCCTACACAGATACGCAGTATTTT. This chain joins TRBV19 and TRBJ2-3; maybe TRBD2 (7 bases). Trimming left V 7 bases short and J 2 bases short, with 16 bases between. Germline V gene lookup returns CDR1 LNHDA and CDR2 SQIVND (reference sequence). The CDR3 is 15 residues long.

V is TRBV6-5 and J is TRBJ1-5, with D hard to call. The V and J ends lost 5 bases and 5 bases respectively, with 16 bases between them. The germline gives CDR1 MNHEY, CDR2 SVGAGI. The CDR3 runs 15 residues. The CDR3 DNA follows: TGTGCCAGCAGTATGAGATTAGGTGACTATCAGCCCCAGCATTTT. Amino acids: CASSMRLGDYQPQHF.

The rearrangement uses TRBV6-5 and TRBJ1-1, with D unclear. Germline CDR1 and CDR2: MNHEY and SVGAGI. The V and J ends lost 8 bases and 2 bases respectively, with 6 bases between them. The CDR3 length is 11 residues. CDR3 in amino acids: CASLSNTEAFF. The CDR3 DNA follows: TGTGCCAGCCTGAGCAACACTGAAGCTTTCTTT.

This sequence joins TRBV6-5 and TRBJ1-1; TRBD1 is a possible D gene (5 bases). V dropped 10 bases and J dropped 2 bases, with 14 bases sitting between them. CDR1 is MNHEY, CDR2 SVGAGI, per germline. This CDR3 comprises 13 residues. The CDR3 coding sequence is TGTGCCACCTGGTGGAGGGGTAACACTGAAGCTTTCTTT. Translating gives CATWWRGNTEAFF.

This chain links TRBV7-9 with TRBJ1-3; D is undetermined. V was cut by 1 base and J by 0 bases, with 7 bases left in between. CDR3 length equals 15 residues. Germline CDR1 is SEHNR and CDR2 is FQNEAQ (reference sequence). Here the CDR3 reads CASSLGHSSGNTIYF. CDR3 nucleotide sequence: TGTGCCAGCAGCTTAGGACATAGCTCTGGAAACACCATATATTTT.